This TCR beta chain was profiled in a study of cytomegalovirus exposure and HLA in healthy donors. Study findings and constraints: Researchers reportedly found TCR beta sequences accurately predicted most subjects' HLA-A and HLA-B alleles.

Primers included in the PCR were 60 Vbeta and 13 Jbeta primers. Libraries were prepared by immunoSEQ multiplex PCR; TCRdb keeps only in-frame clonotypes and omits some of them. The table has 70,000 to 95,000 clones, 60% to 85% seen once; the top ten hold 1.6%. Germline CDR1 is SGHRS and CDR2 is YFSETQ. The ends lost 2 bases at V and 1 base at J; junction bases unmatched: 1. This CDR3 is built from 15 residues. A word on this clone: Its target is not known.

This rearrangement joins TRBV5-1 to TRBJ2-3, with 10 bases identical to TRBD1. Material for sequencing was PBMCs. The TCR sequence derives from a middle-aged man in good health and CMV-seronegative. The CDR3 DNA reads as TGCGCCAGCAGCTTAGGGACAGGGGGCACAGATACGCAGTATTTT. This translates into CASSLGTGGTDTQYF.